One sample yielded the 2 T cell receptor beta chains listed below, sequenced in a study of human T cells and chemical hapten exposure. Time point given: patch test 2, 6 weeks after DPC sensitization. Treatment indicated: therapeutic diphenylcyclopropenone sensitization with weekly scalp DPC. TCRdb re-called the RACE reads through MiXCR, storing one row per CDR3 protein. The sample holds hundreds of thousands of distinct CDR3 sequences, around 6% seen once. Sequenced material: whole blood, taken in connection with sensitization to the hapten diphenylcyclopropenone (DPC). These receptors originate from a woman aged 18-29 years with alopecia areata. Some clones in this sample may be carry-over from other donors' samples.

This clonotype was recorded a few times. V is TRBV12-3 or TRBV12-4 and J is TRBJ2-5, with 7 positions matching TRBD1. V shed 5 bases and J 3 bases; nucleotides not matched to a gene: 6. CDR3 length equals 14 residues. The CDR3 bases are TGTGCCAGCAGTGAAGGGACAGACAAAGAGACCCAGTACTTC. The encoded protein is CASSEGTDKETQYF.

This clonotype has just a few counts. V and J are TRBV4-1 and TRBJ1-2, with a weak D call TRBD1 (5 bases). This CDR3 has 15 amino acids. V was pared by 4 bases and J by 3 bases, with 15 bases between. Germline CDR1 and CDR2: MGHRA and YSYEKL. The CDR3 bases are TGCGCCAGCAGCCCCACGGGTCGGGGCGACTATGGCTACACCTTC. This translates into CASSPTGRGDYGYTF.